This T cell receptor beta chain was found in a study of beta chain features in type 1 diabetes listed by TCRdb under 2018. Concerning the study at large: Patients and healthy donors did not differ in mean age, gender distribution, total cell number or subset yield. A total of approximately 110,000,000 sorted cells were examined across all samples, and a strong correlation was observed between cell number per subset and RNA yield. In the study, recently diagnosed type 1 diabetes patients and matched healthy donors were compared on the TCRB repertoires of their sorted circulating CD4+ T cell subsets. Whereas all 30 or so donors provided naive and central memory subsets, regulatory and stem cell-like memory subsets were isolated from just 8 patients and roughly 8 healthy donors. What the work shows at the level of the full study, not this receptor alone: Shorter templates might have been favored by PCR, but patient and control samples were amplified and corrected together, so both groups would have been affected equally by any skew. Naive, central memory and regulatory TCRB repertoires appeared more similar among patients than among healthy donors. Fewer insertions and more nucleotide deletions at VDJ recombination sites were observed in patients with type 1 diabetes, implying thymic rearrangement abnormalities. Type 1 diabetes patients showed a moderate but significant shortening of TCRB CDR3 length in all four CD4+ subsets. Because small numbers of individuals were included in the HLA sub-analyses, any influence of HLA type on TCRB rearrangement was left unresolved. Sequencing cDNA rather than genomic DNA could over-represent highly expressing activated cells, although activation and CD3 levels did not differ between groups.

The CDR3 contains 13 residues, cysteine and phenylalanine counted. Kept here is only the CDR3 DNA, which spans 39 bases and is read in frame from base 1. As concerns this clone: Its antigen remains unidentified. It has no much larger one-base neighbor in the sample; base qualities were not kept.

From each donor, a single peripheral blood sample of roughly 0.11 L on average was drawn into heparinised tubes. A BD FACSAria II was used to sort naive, central memory, regulatory and stem cell-like memory CD4+ T cells with a panel that included CD45RO, CCR7, CD25, CD127, CD95 and CD27. Every sorted population had a purity above 95%. PBMCs were separated immediately by Lymphoprep density gradient centrifugation and were stained directly, without being cultured. To minimize batch effects, samples were stained and sorted in pairs, one healthy donor with one patient per experiment. The entire isolated RNA was reverse transcribed using the High Capacity cDNA Reverse Transcription Kit, and thus expressed TCRB transcripts were sequenced. Deep immunoSEQ sequencing was applied to naive, central memory and regulatory T cell samples, giving an average of about 3.8 million total reads per sample. After sorted cells were lysed in RLT buffer, RNA was extracted with DNase-treated RNeasy Micro or Mini kits, with the choice depending on cell number. To prevent cross-contamination, every cell subset was processed on its own, while patient and healthy donor samples were processed together. Using the immunoSEQ multiplex PCR, TCRB sequences were amplified from cDNA into 87-bp fragments spanning the CDR3 region. The amplicons were sequenced using the Illumina HiSeq platform. The original pipeline was this. Synthetic template baselines were used to correct PCR bias computationally, reads within Hamming distance 2 were collapsed, and singletons that could not be merged were discarded. Reads were aligned to IMGT to assign V, D and J genes, CDR3 length, and insertions or deletions at six rearrangement sites. Clonotype counts were normalized to sorted cell number within each subset before computing true diversity and Gini coefficients with the tcR R package. Repertoire sharing was quantified using the overlap coefficient calculated on TCRB nucleotide sequences. Out-of-frame TCRB sequences from naive cells were analyzed to stand in for the pre-selection repertoire. Drawn from immuneACCESS, this table holds only the in-frame rearrangements with V and J called that TCRdb kept. Clones are partly lost; checked studies trace under half to an unresolved V gene and leave the rest unexplained. Clone size and the V and J calls come from that table; the DNA yielded D and trimming. The sample table lists around 240,000 clones, approximately 16% of them with a count of one. The ten largest clonotypes hold less than 0.09% of the sample.

Rearrangement joined TRBV12-2 to TRBJ2-7; the table's D call, TRBD2, has no DNA check behind it. TRBV12-2 is a pseudogene segment. The origin of this receptor is a man under 40 with type 1 diabetes. The sequencing sample was made of naive CD4+ T cells from blood. Per the publication, the cell subset or site label means: true naive CD4+ T cells. CDR3 protein: CAHGAGVFCEQYF. The DNA reads as follows: TGTGCCCACGGAGCGGGAGTGTTTTGCGAGCAGTACTTC.